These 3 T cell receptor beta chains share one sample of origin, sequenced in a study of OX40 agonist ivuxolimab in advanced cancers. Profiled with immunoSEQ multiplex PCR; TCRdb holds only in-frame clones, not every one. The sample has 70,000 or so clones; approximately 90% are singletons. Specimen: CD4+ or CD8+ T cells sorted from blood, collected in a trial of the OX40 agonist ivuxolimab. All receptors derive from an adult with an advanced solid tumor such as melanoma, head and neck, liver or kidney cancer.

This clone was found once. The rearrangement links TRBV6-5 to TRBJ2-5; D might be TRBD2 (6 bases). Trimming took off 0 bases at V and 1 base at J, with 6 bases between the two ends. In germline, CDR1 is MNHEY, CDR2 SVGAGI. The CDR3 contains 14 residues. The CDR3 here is CASSYSRGQETQYF. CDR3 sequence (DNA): TGTGCCAGCAGTTACTCGCGGGGCCAAGAGACCCAGTACTTC.

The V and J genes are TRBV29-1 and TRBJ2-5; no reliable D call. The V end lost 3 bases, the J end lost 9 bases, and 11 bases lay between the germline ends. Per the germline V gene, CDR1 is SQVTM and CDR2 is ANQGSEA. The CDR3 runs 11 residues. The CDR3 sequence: CSVDGLGPQYF. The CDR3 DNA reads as TGCAGCGTTGACGGGTTGGGTCCCCAGTACTTC.

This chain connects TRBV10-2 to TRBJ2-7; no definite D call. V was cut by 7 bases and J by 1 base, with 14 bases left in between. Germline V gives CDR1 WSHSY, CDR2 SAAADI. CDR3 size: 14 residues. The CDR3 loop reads CASMLDLGSYEQYF. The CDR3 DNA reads TGCGCCAGCATGTTGGACCTGGGGTCCTACGAGCAGTACTTC.